The entry that follows covers one T cell receptor (beta chain) sequence. There is no known antigen for this receptor. The entry originates in a study of CXCR3-negative and CXCR3-positive naive CD8 T cells (dated by TCRdb to between 2018 and 2020). In terms of the full investigation: Roughly 140 million TRB reads were obtained in total, roughly 1.5 +/- 0.3 million reads per library. Diversity and physicochemical repertoire analyses were performed on about ten donors pooled from two independent experiments. The TRBV-TRBJ cluster analysis covered naive subsets from several donors and memory cells from 3 donors. Beyond this particular receptor, the publication reports: Because surface CD5, which is linked to self-reactivity in mice, was comparable between the naive subsets, TCR interaction strength was also inferred from the physicochemical properties of TRB CDR3s. Compared with CXCR3-negative naive cells, CXCR3-positive naive cells had TRB CDR3s with higher hydrophobicity (lower Kidera factor 4), lower energy, and higher strength and volume indices. TRBV-TRBJ usage was similar between naive CXCR3-negative and CXCR3-positive cells from the same donor, while memory cells showed distinct patterns. Because CXCR3 expression was partially decreased after cryopreservation, freshly isolated PBMCs were used for most assays. Both naive subsets had comparably high repertoire diversity, while memory CD8+ T cells had much lower repertoire diversity.

The reads were generated on a NextSeq 550. The Human TCR Profiling Kit (MiLaboratory) was used to make UMI-labeled 5' RACE TRB cDNA libraries. cDNA synthesis used the entire amount of extracted RNA, and PCR amplification then used the entire amount of cDNA produced. Libraries were prepared in parallel with an identical number of PCR cycles. Regarding the original processing steps: With a requirement of at least two reads per UMI, MIGEC and MiXCR extracted about 49,000 +/- 11,000 unique UMI-labeled TRB cDNA molecules per library. On average, each library contained about 40,000 +/- 10,000 functional in-frame TRB CDR3 nucleotide clonotypes without stop codons. Diversity metrics, including normalized Shannon-Wiener and Chao1, were computed in VDJtools after downsampling to 5000 UMI-labeled TRB molecules per sample. For the central five CDR3 residues, VDJtools calculated physicochemical properties weighted by clonotype size, namely interaction energy, strength, volume and Kidera factor 4. The reads went through TCRdb reprocessing, and each CDR3 protein sequence gets one entry with no DNA. TCRdb, not the original authors, processed these V and J calls. The sample table gives 140,000 to 150,000 distinct CDR3 sequences. The ten most abundant clones make up around 0.3% of the sample.

The CDR3 goes from the cysteine to the phenylalanine over 13 residues. No DNA appears here. The germline V gene specifies ENHRY as CDR1 and SYGVKD as CDR2. For every CD8+ T cell subset, approximately 300,000 cells were flow-sorted straight into RLT lysis buffer, and each subset was sorted in triplicate. To keep memory contaminants out, a stringent definition of naive CD8+ T cells was applied: CD45RO-CCR7+CD27+CD95-. Peripheral blood mononuclear cells were isolated from buffy coats by standard density gradient centrifugation. A FACSAria III was used to flow-sort naive CD8+ T cells into CXCR3-negative and CXCR3-positive populations. Total RNA was extracted from sorted cells using an RNeasy Mini Kit.

The TCR was taken from a human donor in good health. Some clones in this sample may be carry-over from other donors' samples. Sequenced: naive CXCR3+ CD8+ T cells from blood. This specimen's cell subset or site label, interpreted: CD45RO-CCR7+CD27+CD95- naive CD8+ T cells expressing CXCR3 (TNR3+). The sequence links TRBV10-3 to TRBJ2-7; TCRdb picks TRBD1, but there is no DNA to check that call. This receptor has the CDR3 CAISGDRGYEQYF.